Following are 26 T cell receptor beta chains from one sample sequenced in a study of shared clonotypes between healthy human individuals. Libraries were prepared by immunoSEQ multiplex PCR; TCRdb keeps only in-frame clonotypes and omits some of them. The sample shows approximately 1,000,000 clones, 77% of them seen only once. Input material: memory CD4+ T cells from PBMCs. Regarding subset: CD45RA-negative fraction. The origin of the receptors is a man aged 18 to 30 in good health. Some clones in this sample may be carry-over from other donors' samples.

This chain connects TRBV2 to TRBJ1-1; D not resolved. Germline V gives CDR1 SNHLY, CDR2 FYNNEI. The CDR3 spans 14 residues. With 7 bases removed from V and 6 bases from J, the gap between germline ends came to 18 bases. The CDR3 reads CASTEERAHPEAFF. CDR3 DNA: TGTGCCAGCACCGAAGAACGGGCACACCCTGAAGCTTTCTTT.

The genes are TRBV12-1 and TRBJ1-3; no check of the table's D call, TRBD1, against the DNA was made. TRBV12-1 is listed as a pseudogene. The CDR3 runs to 17 residues. The CDR3 DNA is TGTGCCAGCAGCCGACTGCGGGACAGTGGGTGGAGGGTCACCATATATTTT. Its translation: CASSRLRDSGWRVTIYF.

The V gene is TRBV7-3, the J gene TRBJ2-3; possible D gene TRBD1, 6 bases. CDR1 is SGHTA and CDR2 is FQGTGA in the germline V gene. CDR3 length: 15 residues. V lost 5 bases and J 10 bases, leaving 22 bases between the germline ends. The CDR3 region is CASSPGTSTFEAQYF. For the CDR3, the DNA is TGTGCCAGCAGCCCCGGGACAAGTACCTTCGAGGCGCAGTATTTT. Filled out from reference TRBV7-3 and TRBJ2-3, the complete variable domain reads GAGVSQTPSNKVTEKGKYVELRCDPISGHTALYWYRQSLGQGPEFLIYFQGTGAADDSGLPNDRFFAVRPEGSVSTLKIQRTERGDSAVYLCASSPGTSTFEAQYFGPGTRLTVL.

This clone was observed a few times. Within the sample, other DNA sequences also encode this same CDR3. V gene TRBV5-1 combines with J gene TRBJ1-2; tentative D call: TRBD1 (6 bases). V shed 4 bases and J shed 8 bases, with 12 bases lying between them. The CDR3 has 12 residues. The germline gives CDR1 SGHRS, CDR2 YFSETQ. The CDR3 is CASSGTGSGYTF. CDR3 coding DNA: TGCGCCAGCAGCGGAACAGGGAGCGGCTACACCTTC. The complete variable domain, with remaining parts taken from reference TRBV5-1 and TRBJ1-2, reads KAGVTQTPRYLIKTRGQQVTLSCSPISGHRSVSWYQQTPGQGLQFLFEYFSETQRNKGNFPGRFSGRQFSNSRSEMNVSTLELGDSALYLCASSGTGSGYTFGSGTRLTVV.

This chain uses TRBV29-1 with TRBJ1-3, with a weak D call TRBD1 (5 bases). Germline V CDR1 and CDR2: SQVTM, ANQGSEA. V lost 7 bases, J lost 0 bases, and 16 bases lay in between. The CDR3 extends over 15 amino acids. In DNA form, the CDR3 reads TGCAGCGCTGGCGGGGGATTAGGCTCTGGAAACACCATATATTTT. Translated, it gives CSAGGGLGSGNTIYF. The whole variable domain, remainder taken from reference TRBV29-1 and TRBJ1-3, is SAVISQKPSRDICQRGTSLTIQCQVDSQVTMMFWYRQQPGQSLTLIATANQGSEATYESGFVIDKFPISRPNLTFSTLTVSNMSPEDSSIYLCSAGGGLGSGNTIYFGEGSWLTVV.

The J gene is TRBJ2-1, the V gene TRBV5-1; a weak D match, TRBD2 (6 bases). CDR3 length equals 16 residues. Trimming pared 2 bases from V and 1 base from J, leaving 13 bases between. Germline V gives CDR1 SGHRS, CDR2 YFSETQ. The CDR3 nucleotides read TGCGCCAGCAGCTTAGGAGGGGCAAGGTCCTACAATGAGCAGTTCTTC. Translating it yields CASSLGGARSYNEQFF.

The V call is TRBV19, the J call TRBJ2-7, with TRBD1 identical over 7 bases. V lost 1 base, J lost 0 bases, and 3 bases stayed unmatched. Germline-derived CDR1 and CDR2 are LNHDA and SQIVND (reference sequence). There are 15 residues in the CDR3. The CDR3 reads CASSIGQGDSYEQYF. The CDR3 nucleotides read TGTGCCAGTAGTATAGGCCAGGGGGACTCCTACGAGCAGTACTTC.

The V call is TRBV28, the J call TRBJ2-3; D perhaps matches TRBD2 (5 bases). Germline V gene data show CDR1 as MDHEN and CDR2 as SYDVKM. This CDR3 has 15 residues. Trimming removed 5 bases at V and 6 bases at J, with 18 bases between. CDR3 in amino acids: CASSPPRGLQDTQYF. As DNA, the CDR3 is TGTGCCAGCAGTCCCCCCAGAGGACTGCAGGATACGCAGTATTTT.

This sequence joins TRBV5-1 and TRBJ1-2; 9 bases fit TRBD1. The CDR3 totals 16 residues. The germline V gene has CDR1 SGHRS and CDR2 YFSETQ. V shed 0 bases, J shed 7 bases, and the junction held 10 bases outside the gene matches. CDR3 in DNA: TGCGCCAGCAGCTTGGGGTTCCCGGGACAGGGTGCTGGCTACACCTTC. Protein product: CASSLGFPGQGAGYTF.

The V gene is TRBV20-1, the J gene TRBJ2-5; D unresolved. The CDR3 is 11 amino acids. CDR1 is DFQATT and CDR2 is SNEGSKA in the germline V gene (reference sequence). Between the trimmed V and J ends, which lost 5 bases and 5 bases, there was a span of 9 bases. CDR3 sequence reads: CSAGGRETQYF. For the CDR3, the DNA is TGCAGTGCTGGTGGTAGGGAGACCCAGTACTTC.

The J gene is TRBJ2-6, the V gene TRBV15; 8 bases map to TRBD1. The V and J ends lost 3 bases and 4 bases, in that order; junction bases with no gene match: 5. CDR3 length equals 16 residues. Germline assignment: CDR1 LNHNV and CDR2 YYDKDF (reference sequence). In DNA, the CDR3 is TGTGCCACCAGCAGGGTGACAGGGGCAGGGGCCAACGTCCTGACTTTC. Translating gives CATSRVTGAGANVLTF.

This rearrangement joins TRBV5-6 to TRBJ1-3; 7 bases map to TRBD1. Losses at the gene ends were 6 bases for V and 0 bases for J; bases not matched to a gene: 3. The CDR3 sequence is 14 residues long. CDR1 is SGHDT and CDR2 is YYEEEE in the germline V gene. The CDR3 loop reads CASNRQGSGNTIYF. Here the CDR3 DNA reads TGTGCCAGCAACAGACAGGGCTCTGGAAACACCATATATTTT.

This chain connects TRBV28 to TRBJ2-2; 9 nucleotides agree with TRBD1. Germline V gene data show CDR1 as MDHEN and CDR2 as SYDVKM. CDR3 length equals 16 residues. V dropped 3 bases and J dropped 2; count of bases not matched to a gene: 4. CDR3 coding DNA: TGTGCCAGCAGTTTCGGACAGGGGTCTAACACCGGGGAGCTGTTTTTT. This sequence encodes CASSFGQGSNTGELFF.

For this clone: One end of the junction varies from germline; a read error may be responsible. The identical CDR3 is also encoded by other nucleotide sequences in the sample. V gene TRBV7-2 combines with J gene TRBJ2-3; 10 bases map to TRBD2. Germline CDR1 SGHTA, CDR2 FQGNSA. This CDR3 spans 16 amino acids. CDR3: CASSLAFGTSADTQYF. CDR3 DNA sequence: TGCGCCAGCAGCTTAGCGTTCGGGACTAGCGCAGATACGCAGTATTTT.

This chain connects TRBV7-9 to TRBJ1-2; D is uncertain. CDR3 length equals 15 residues. The V gene lost 2 bases and the J gene lost 5 bases, with 15 bases spanning the gap. Germline assignment: CDR1 SEHNR and CDR2 FQNEAQ (reference sequence). This chain's CDR3 is CASSLSGSRAYGYTF. In DNA, the CDR3 is TGTGCCAGCAGCTTATCGGGCTCCCGGGCTTATGGCTACACCTTC.

The chain recombines TRBV28 with TRBJ1-4; the D is unclear. This CDR3 region has 12 residues. V lost 6 bases, J lost 8 bases, and 10 bases lay in between. CDR1 is MDHEN, CDR2 SYDVKM, per germline. The CDR3 loop is CASRSREEKLFF. The CDR3 coding sequence is TGTGCCAGCAGGTCGCGGGAGGAAAAACTGTTTTTT.

V is TRBV11-2 and J is TRBJ2-3; TRBD2 agrees at 12 bases. V lost 2 bases, J lost 6 bases, and 9 bases stayed unmatched. CDR1 SGHAT and CDR2 FQNNGV come from the germline V gene. The CDR3 runs 17 residues. As DNA, the CDR3 is TGTGCCAGCAGCTTAACACTAGCGGGAGGAACCTGGGATACGCAGTATTTT. Translation: CASSLTLAGGTWDTQYF.

This clone was observed a handful of times. V gene TRBV6-6 combines with J gene TRBJ1-2; 7 nucleotides match TRBD1. The CDR3 contains 16 residues. Germline values: CDR1 MNHNY, CDR2 SVGAGI (reference sequence). V was clipped by 6 bases and J by 4 bases; unmatched bases: 14. CDR3 coding DNA: TGTGCCAGCAGCTCCCTATCCCCGACAGGGCCCTATGGCTACACCTTC. Its protein product is CASSSLSPTGPYGYTF.

The J gene is TRBJ2-5, the V gene TRBV5-1; 10 positions match TRBD1. The CDR3 is 14 amino acids. In germline, CDR1 is SGHRS, CDR2 YFSETQ. After removal of 3 bases from V and 7 bases from J, the junction contained 6 bases not matched to a gene. CDR3 amino acids: CASSSGTGDGTQYF. The CDR3 DNA follows: TGCGCCAGCAGCTCCGGGACAGGGGATGGGACCCAGTACTTC.

This clone was detected ten times or more. V gene TRBV18 combines with J gene TRBJ1-5, with a possible D match to TRBD1 (5 bases). The CDR3 spans 15 residues. Per the germline V gene, CDR1 is KGHSH and CDR2 is LQKENI. With 2 bases removed from V and 3 bases from J, the gap between germline ends came to 11 bases. CDR3 residues: CASSPSAGYNQPQHF. Written as DNA, the CDR3 is TGTGCCAGCTCACCATCGGCAGGGTACAATCAGCCCCAGCATTTT.

This rearrangement joins TRBV7-8 to TRBJ1-1; D remains unclear. CDR1 SGHVS and CDR2 FQNEAQ come from the germline V gene. V gave up 1 base and J gave up 6 bases, with 15 bases separating them. The length of the CDR3 is 15 residues. The CDR3 DNA is TGTGCCAGCAGCTTAGTTCGCGTTGGGATTTCTGAAGCTTTCTTT. Amino acids: CASSLVRVGISEAFF.

This chain joins TRBV10-3 and TRBJ2-2, with 14 bases fitting TRBD2. CDR1 is ENHRY and CDR2 is SYGVKD in the germline V gene. CDR3 length: 17 residues. Unmatched junction bases numbered 4, after V lost 7 bases and J lost 0 bases. CDR3 loop: CAINGLAGGSNTGELFF. In DNA form, the CDR3 reads TGTGCCATCAATGGACTAGCGGGAGGTTCGAACACCGGGGAGCTGTTTTTT.

V and J are TRBV6-5 and TRBJ2-2; perhaps D is TRBD1 or TRBD2 (5 bases each). From germline, CDR1 is MNHEY and CDR2 SVGAGI. V shed 7 bases and J shed 7 bases, with 16 bases lying between them. CDR3 length equals 14 residues. The CDR3 reads CASTRDPKGGELFF. DNA of the CDR3: TGTGCCAGCACCCGGGACCCCAAGGGCGGGGAGCTGTTTTTT.

This chain links TRBV4-2 with TRBJ1-2; maybe TRBD1 (5 bases). Per germline, CDR1 LGHNA and CDR2 YNFKEQ. CDR3 length: 14 residues. The V end was cut by 0 bases, the J end by 2 bases, with 7 bases between. CDR3 loop: CASSQEKGNYGYTF. The CDR3 coding sequence is TGTGCCAGCAGCCAAGAGAAGGGGAACTATGGCTACACCTTC.

V is TRBV7-9 and J is TRBJ2-1; 11 bases match TRBD2. Trimming at V came to 6 bases and at J to 6 bases, leaving 13 bases not matched to a gene. The CDR3 is 17 residues long. In germline, CDR1 is SEHNR, CDR2 FQNEAQ (reference sequence). CDR3 loop: CASRDTSGRRTGNEQFF. CDR3 coding DNA: TGTGCCAGCAGGGATACTAGCGGGAGAAGGACGGGCAATGAGCAGTTCTTC.

V is TRBV5-4 and J is TRBJ2-1; D unclear. Germline V gene data show CDR1 as SGHNT and CDR2 as YYREEE (reference sequence). V lost 4 bases, J lost 1 base, and 15 bases lay in between. This CDR3 has 16 residues. The CDR3 sequence is CASSLLRGNSYNEQFF. Here the CDR3 DNA reads TGTGCCAGCAGCCTCCTCCGCGGAAATTCCTACAATGAGCAGTTCTTC. The entire variable domain, with the rest obtained from reference TRBV5-4 and TRBJ2-1, is as follows: ETGVTQSPTHLIKTRGQQVTLRCSSQSGHNTVSWYQQALGQGPQFIFQYYREEENGRGNFPPRFSGLQFPNYSSELNVNALELDDSALYLCASSLLRGNSYNEQFFGPGTRLTVL.